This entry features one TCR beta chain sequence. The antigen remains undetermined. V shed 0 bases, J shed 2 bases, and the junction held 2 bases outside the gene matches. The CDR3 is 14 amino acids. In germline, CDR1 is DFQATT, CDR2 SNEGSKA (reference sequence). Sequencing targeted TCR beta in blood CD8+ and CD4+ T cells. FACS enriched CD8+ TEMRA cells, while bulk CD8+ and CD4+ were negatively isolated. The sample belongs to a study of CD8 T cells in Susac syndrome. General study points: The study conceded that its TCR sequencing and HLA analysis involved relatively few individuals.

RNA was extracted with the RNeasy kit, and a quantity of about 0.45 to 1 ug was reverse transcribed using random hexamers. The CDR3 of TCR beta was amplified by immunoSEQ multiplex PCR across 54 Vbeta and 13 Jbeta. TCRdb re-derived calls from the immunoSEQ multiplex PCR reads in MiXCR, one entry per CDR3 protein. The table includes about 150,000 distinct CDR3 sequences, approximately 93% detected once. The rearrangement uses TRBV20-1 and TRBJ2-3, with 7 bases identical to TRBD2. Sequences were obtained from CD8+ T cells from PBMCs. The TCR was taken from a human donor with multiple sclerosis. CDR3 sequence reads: CSARDAGVTDTQYF. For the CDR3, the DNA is TGCAGTGCTAGAGATGCGGGGGTCACAGATACGCAGTATTTT.